These 11 T cell receptor beta chains came from one sample sequenced in a study of T cell responses to AZD1222 COVID-19 vaccine. Measured with immunoSEQ multiplex PCR; TCRdb has only the in-frame clones, and not every one. Among about 130,000 clones listed, approximately 93% were seen once. The source material was peripheral blood, sampled on day 0 of AZD1222 vaccination. Receptor source: an adult in good health.

The V and J genes are TRBV28 and TRBJ2-7; 7 bases agree with TRBD1. The CDR3 runs 12 residues. CDR1 and CDR2 (germline): MDHEN, SYDVKM. Trimming removed 6 bases from V and 3 bases from J; junction bases left unmatched: 2. The CDR3 DNA reads as TGTGCCAGCAGGCGGACAGGCTACGAGCAGTACTTC. This translates into CASRRTGYEQYF.

This chain links TRBV6-6 with TRBJ2-7; 10 nucleotides align to TRBD1. J was trimmed by 5 bases and V by 6 bases; bases with no gene match: 10. Per germline, CDR1 MNHNY and CDR2 SVGAGI (reference sequence). The CDR3 covers 15 residues. CDR3: CASRAPGQGRNEQYF. The CDR3 DNA reads as TGTGCCAGCAGGGCCCCGGGACAGGGGAGGAACGAGCAGTACTTC.

The chain links TRBV6-2 or TRBV6-3 to TRBJ1-5; weak D call: TRBD1 (5 bases). This CDR3 spans 14 amino acids. Germline CDR1 is MNHEY and CDR2 is SVGEGT. V lost 2 bases to trimming and J lost 3 bases, with 8 bases between them. The CDR3 region has the DNA TGTGCCAGCAGTTACGGGACCCCCAATCAGCCCCAGCATTTT. It yields the protein CASSYGTPNQPQHF.

The CDR3 nucleotides read TGTGCCACCGGGTTAAAGGCGGAGAGCTCCTACGAGCAGTACTTC. It yields the protein CATGLKAESSYEQYF. This sequence joins TRBV7-2 and TRBJ2-7, with D uncertain. Germline V gene lookup returns CDR1 SGHTA and CDR2 FQGNSA. The CDR3 consists of 15 residues. V gave up 10 bases and J gave up 0 bases, with 19 bases separating them.

The chain employs TRBV28 and TRBJ2-2, with TRBD2 as a possible D gene (6 bases). This CDR3 spans 16 amino acids. Between the trimmed V and J ends, which lost 6 bases and 0 bases, there was a span of 14 bases. Germline CDR1 and CDR2: MDHEN and SYDVKM. DNA for the CDR3: TGTGCCAGCAGCCGAGGGAGGCTTTCGAACACCGGGGAGCTGTTTTTT. This sequence encodes CASSRGRLSNTGELFF.

CDR3 DNA sequence: TGTGCCAGCAGTTTACCGGGACAGGGGAATCAGCCCCAGCATTTT. It encodes CASSLPGQGNQPQHF. J is TRBJ1-5 and V is TRBV28; 10 nucleotides match TRBD1. The CDR3 runs 15 residues. CDR1 is MDHEN and CDR2 is SYDVKM in the germline V gene. V lost 2 bases, J lost 4 bases, and 2 bases stayed unmatched.

The chain recombines TRBV7-6 with TRBJ1-5; no clear D. The CDR3 runs 13 residues. The germline CDR1 and CDR2 sequences are SGHVS and FNYEAQ. Trimming took 3 bases from V and 6 from J, leaving 9 bases between them. The CDR3 is CASSLQDRQPQHF. In nucleotides, the CDR3 is TGTGCCAGCAGCTTGCAAGACCGTCAGCCCCAGCATTTT. Drawing the rest from reference TRBV7-6 and TRBJ1-5, the complete variable domain is GAGVSQSPRYKVTKRGQDVALRCDPISGHVSLYWYRQALGQGPEFLTYFNYEAQQDKSGLPNDRFSAERPEGSISTLTIQRTEQRDSAMYRCASSLQDRQPQHFGDGTRLSIL.

This clone was detected a few times. The J gene is TRBJ1-4, the V gene TRBV14; D is ambiguous. The CDR3 runs to 18 residues. Trimming left V 0 bases short and J 1 base short, with 15 bases between. CDR1 and CDR2 from the germline V gene are SGHDN and FVKESK. Written as DNA, the CDR3 is TGTGCCAGCAGCCAAGATGGGTCCCTGATCGGAACTAATGAAAAACTGTTTTTT. Translating it yields CASSQDGSLIGTNEKLFF.

The chain combines TRBV7-9 with TRBJ1-2; 10 bases align to TRBD1. The V gene's germline CDR1 is SEHNR and CDR2 FQNEAQ (reference sequence). This CDR3 has 13 residues. Germline trimming cut 7 bases from V and 8 bases from J; bases unmatched to any gene: 7. The CDR3 loop reads CASNRGTGEGYTF. As DNA, the CDR3 is TGTGCCAGCAACAGGGGGACAGGGGAAGGCTACACCTTC.

V gene TRBV7-3 combines with J gene TRBJ2-1, with TRBD1 matching over 8 bases. V dropped 3 bases and J dropped 1; count of bases not matched to a gene: 2. Germline CDR1 reads SGHTA; CDR2 reads FQGTGA. The CDR3 runs to 15 residues. The CDR3 region has the DNA TGTGCCAGCAGCTTCGGACAGGGATCCTACAATGAGCAGTTCTTC. Protein sequence: CASSFGQGSYNEQFF.

CDR3 nucleotides: TGTGCCATCAGTGAGTCGACCCGCTCGAACACTGAAGCTTTCTTT. This translates into CAISESTRSNTEAFF. The chain carries TRBV10-3 and TRBJ1-1; D uncertain. Trimming left V 0 bases short and J 1 base short, with 9 bases between. CDR1 and CDR2 from the germline V gene are ENHRY and SYGVKD. The CDR3 length is 15 residues.